Below, 22 T cell receptor beta chains from the same sample are listed, as sequenced in a study of blood T cells in healthy people across ages. The second PCR ran about 6 to 12 cycles with a sample-barcoded 5' primer and J-beta primers. In TCRdb, the 5' RACE reads were re-called with MiXCR into one record per CDR3 protein. There are over 950,000 distinct CDR3 sequences in the sample; more than 30% occur only once, and around 13% lies in the top ten. The specimen was blood. All receptors derive from a man younger than 30 in good health.

This clonotype was seen more than once but under ten times. DNA for the CDR3: TGTGCCAGCACCGGACTAGCGGGGAGTTACAATGAGCAGTTCTTC. This gives the protein CASTGLAGSYNEQFF. V is TRBV12-3 or TRBV12-4 and J is TRBJ2-1, with TRBD2 identical over 12 bases. This CDR3 has 15 amino acids. The V segment lost 7 bases and the J segment 4 bases; nucleotides outside the gene matches: 5.

The chain links TRBV6-5 to TRBJ2-5, with D unresolved. V lost 3 bases and J lost 4, with 12 bases in between. CDR1 is MNHEY and CDR2 is SVGAGI in the germline V gene. The CDR3 is 14 residues long. The CDR3 DNA sequence: TGTGCCAGCAGTTATGACGATGGTTCAGAGACCCAGTACTTC. Amino acids: CASSYDDGSETQYF.

Concerning this clonotype itself: A read error may explain this, as a much larger clone is one base away. V is TRBV9 and J is TRBJ2-1; D may be TRBD1 or TRBD2 (5 bases each). Germline V gene lookup returns CDR1 SGDLS and CDR2 YYNGEE. V gave up 3 bases and J gave up 5 bases, with 12 bases separating them. The CDR3 length is 14 residues. CDR3 sequence (DNA): TGTGCCAGCAGCGGTTTGGGGGACCACAATGAGCAGTTCTTC. Translation gives CASSGLGDHNEQFF.

This clonotype was seen many times. The V gene is TRBV2, the J gene TRBJ1-2; a weak D match, TRBD1 (5 bases). V lost 11 bases and J 3 bases, leaving 16 bases between the germline ends. There are 13 residues in the CDR3. The germline V gene encodes CDR1 SNHLY and CDR2 FYNNEI. The DNA of the CDR3 is TGTGCCCATCGCAGAAGCAGGGACTATGGCTACACCTTC. Protein sequence: CAHRRSRDYGYTF.

The chain is built from TRBV5-4 and TRBJ1-1, with D tentatively TRBD1 (6 bases). Germline values: CDR1 SGHNT, CDR2 YYREEE (reference sequence). The V end lost 3 bases, the J end lost 0 bases, and 12 bases lay between the germline ends. The CDR3 sequence is 15 residues long. The CDR3 DNA sequence: TGTGCCAGCAGCTGGGCGACAGGAATGAACACTGAAGCTTTCTTT. Its protein product is CASSWATGMNTEAFF.

This chain links TRBV20-1 with TRBJ1-2, with D unclear. The CDR3 spans 13 residues. The V gene's germline CDR1 is DFQATT and CDR2 SNEGSKA (reference sequence). V lost 5 bases and J 7 bases, leaving 17 bases between the germline ends. CDR3 residues: CSASHKGSLGYTF. The CDR3 DNA follows: TGCAGTGCTTCACACAAGGGATCGCTTGGCTACACCTTC.

The chain uses TRBV6-2 or TRBV6-3 and TRBJ1-4, with D unresolved. Trimming took 1 base from V and 8 from J, leaving 8 bases between them. Germline CDR1 and CDR2: MNHEY and SVGEGT. The CDR3 extends over 13 amino acids. This chain's CDR3 is CASSYLVREKLFF. The DNA for the CDR3 is TGTGCCAGCAGTTACTTGGTTCGGGAAAAACTGTTTTTT.

As concerns this clonotype: A much larger clonotype is one base distant, so this may be a read error. The V gene is TRBV7-2, the J gene TRBJ2-1; D is possibly TRBD2 (5 bases). With the DNA end fitting TRBJ2-7 better, the J assignment may be wrong. This CDR3 comprises 15 residues. Germline V gives CDR1 SGHTA, CDR2 FQGNSA. CDR3 DNA sequence: TGTGCCAGCAGCTTATCGGGGAACTCCTACAATGAGCAGTACTTC. As protein: CASSLSGNSYNEQYF.

The rearrangement links TRBV27 to TRBJ2-3; TRBD2 aligns across 13 bases. This CDR3 spans 17 amino acids. CDR1 is MNHEY and CDR2 is SMNVEV in the germline V gene (reference sequence). The junction had 7 bases not matched to a gene; V was cut back by 6 bases and J by 1 base. The CDR3: CASSPRGLAGRTDTQYF. The CDR3 coding sequence is TGTGCCAGCAGCCCCAGGGGACTAGCGGGGCGCACAGATACGCAGTATTTT.

The chain has TRBV12-3 or TRBV12-4 and TRBJ2-1; tentative D call: TRBD1 (5 bases). The CDR3 is made up of 13 amino acids. Trimming pared 4 bases from V and 3 bases from J, leaving 7 bases between. The CDR3 DNA is TGTGCCAGCAGTTGGGGCTACTACAATGAGCAGTTCTTC. Translation gives CASSWGYYNEQFF.

This clonotype appeared a few times. The chain links TRBV20-1 to TRBJ1-1, with D unclear. Germline V CDR1 and CDR2: DFQATT, SNEGSKA (reference sequence). The CDR3 consists of 14 residues. V was shortened by 2 bases and J by 5 bases, with 15 bases between the two germline ends. In DNA form, the CDR3 reads TGCAGTGCTAGATTAAGCCCTGTATCGACTGAAGCTTTCTTT. Residues: CSARLSPVSTEAFF.

J is TRBJ2-3 and V is TRBV5-1; 11 nucleotides agree with TRBD2. The V and J ends lost 6 bases and 2 bases, in that order; junction bases with no gene match: 5. Germline V gene data show CDR1 as SGHRS and CDR2 as YFSETQ. This CDR3 comprises 15 residues. The CDR3 DNA is TGCGCCAGCAACGTAGCGGGGGGGTCCACAGATACGCAGTATTTT. Translation gives CASNVAGGSTDTQYF.

The chain carries TRBV4-1 and TRBJ2-1, with D perhaps assigned TRBD1 or TRBD2 (5 bases each). Germline V gives CDR1 MGHRA, CDR2 YSYEKL. The CDR3 is 16 amino acids. The germline V and J ends were trimmed by 4 bases and 0 bases, with 13 bases remaining between them. CDR3 in amino acids: CASSPLGDRSYNEQFF. Here the CDR3 DNA reads TGCGCCAGCAGCCCGTTGGGGGATCGCTCCTACAATGAGCAGTTCTTC.

This clonotype was seen only a few times. The CDR3 reads CATKGDVYGYTF. The CDR3 region has the DNA TGTGCCACCAAGGGTGATGTCTATGGCTACACCTTC. The chain is built from TRBV6-1 and TRBJ1-2; D is ambiguous. Germline CDR1 and CDR2: MNHNS and SASEGT. The length of the CDR3 is 12 residues. V shed 10 bases and J shed 4 bases, with 13 bases lying between them.

This chain joins TRBV2 and TRBJ1-5; no definite D call. Germline CDR1 is SNHLY and CDR2 is FYNNEI. V lost 8 bases to trimming and J lost 5 bases, with 7 bases between them. The CDR3 covers 11 residues. The DNA of the CDR3 is TGTGCCAGCGGGTGGGATCAGCCCCAGCATTTT. Its translation is CASGWDQPQHF.

The rearrangement joins TRBV6-1 to TRBJ1-1, with D perhaps TRBD1 (5 bases). Trimming removed 6 bases at V and 0 bases at J, with 14 bases between. CDR3 length: 15 amino acids. Germline CDR1 is MNHNS and CDR2 is SASEGT. CDR3 region: CASRPADTLNTEAFF. The DNA of the CDR3 is TGTGCCAGCAGGCCCGCGGACACTCTGAACACTGAAGCTTTCTTT.

The gene calls are TRBV24-1 and TRBJ2-6; D not resolved. This CDR3 is built from 14 residues. CDR1 KGHDR and CDR2 SFDVKD come from the germline V gene. V lost 4 bases and J 4 bases, leaving 7 bases between the germline ends. CDR3 nucleotide sequence: TGTGCCACCAGTGACCCGGTAGGGGCCAACGTCCTGACTTTC. Translating gives CATSDPVGANVLTF.

This clonotype showed up many times. The chain couples TRBV29-1 to TRBJ1-2; 7 nucleotides line up with TRBD1. The CDR3 extends over 10 amino acids. CDR1 is SQVTM and CDR2 is ANQGSEA in the germline V gene. J lost 6 bases, V lost 6 bases, and 1 base had no gene match. This CDR3 reads CSVDRDGYTF. DNA for the CDR3: TGCAGCGTCGACAGGGATGGCTACACCTTC.

The chain links TRBV20-1 to TRBJ1-1, with D hard to call. Germline CDR1 reads DFQATT; CDR2 reads SNEGSKA (reference sequence). The CDR3 length is 15 residues. V dropped 5 bases and J dropped 5 bases, with 21 bases sitting between them. The CDR3 DNA is TGCAGTGCTGACCATGGACCGGAGGCGGGTACTGAAGCTTTCTTT. Encoded protein: CSADHGPEAGTEAFF.

This CDR3 reads CASSFSGTRYGYTF. The DNA for the CDR3 is TGTGCCAGCAGTTTTAGCGGGACTCGCTATGGCTACACCTTC. This sequence joins TRBV12-3 or TRBV12-4 and TRBJ1-2; D might be TRBD1 (5 bases). The CDR3 is 14 residues long. Trimming took 3 bases from V and 4 from J, leaving 12 bases between them.

The V and J genes are TRBV7-2 and TRBJ2-3; 13 bases agree with TRBD2. CDR3 length equals 17 residues. Germline V gene data show CDR1 as SGHTA and CDR2 as FQGNSA. V lost 5 bases to trimming and J lost 2 bases; unmatched junction nucleotides: 7. CDR3 bases: TGTGCCAGCAGCGGAGGACTAGCGGGGGTCCTCACAGATACGCAGTATTTT. Translating gives CASSGGLAGVLTDTQYF.

This rearrangement joins TRBV12-3 or TRBV12-4 to TRBJ1-1; D not resolved. The CDR3 loop spans 14 amino acids. The V and J ends lost 6 bases and 3 bases respectively, with 14 bases between them. This CDR3 is CASSYNLRDTEAFF. CDR3 nucleotide sequence: TGTGCCAGCAGCTATAACTTGAGGGACACTGAAGCTTTCTTT.